One sample yielded the 18 T cell receptor beta chains listed below, sequenced in a study of blood T cell repertoires in COVID-19. The assay was immunoSEQ multiplex PCR, and TCRdb's table has in-frame clones only and misses some. The table shows approximately 200,000 clones, with roughly 89% occurring only once. Source material: peripheral blood. The receptors were gathered from a man aged 55 to 69 who had recovered from COVID-19.

The chain links TRBV7-2 to TRBJ1-1; tentative D call: TRBD1 (6 bases). CDR3 length equals 15 residues. Trimming took off 5 bases at V and 0 bases at J, with 13 bases between the two ends. CDR1 and CDR2 from the germline V gene are SGHTA and FQGNSA. The CDR3 DNA follows: TGTGCCAGCAGCGCCCGGACAGCTATGAACACTGAAGCTTTCTTT. Encoded protein: CASSARTAMNTEAFF. Full variable domain (rest looked up from reference TRBV7-2 and TRBJ1-1): GAGVSQSPSNKVTEKGKDVELRCDPISGHTALYWYRQSLGQGLEFLIYFQGNSAPDKSGLPSDRFSAERTGGSVSTLTIQRTQQEDSAVYLCASSARTAMNTEAFFGQGTRLTVV.

The chain is built from TRBV12-3 or TRBV12-4 and TRBJ1-6, with 7 bases that match TRBD1. The CDR3 runs to 13 residues. Trimming at V came to 5 bases and at J to 9 bases, leaving 4 bases not matched to a gene. The CDR3 DNA reads as TGTGCCAGCAGTCGGGACAGTGTTTCACCCCTCCACTTT. Translating gives CASSRDSVSPLHF.

The chain employs TRBV30 and TRBJ2-7; possibly TRBD1 for D (5 bases). The CDR3 totals 14 residues. From germline, CDR1 is GTSNPN and CDR2 SVGIG (reference sequence). Trimming took off 4 bases at V and 6 bases at J, with 19 bases between the two ends. The CDR3 DNA reads TGTGCCTGGACCTCCAACGTAGGGGATGTCGAGCAGTACTTC. Its protein product is CAWTSNVGDVEQYF.

V usage is TRBV7-9 and J usage is TRBJ1-2; D not certain. The CDR3 sequence is 18 residues long. Looked up from germline, CDR1 is SEHNR and CDR2 is FQNEAQ (reference sequence). Trimming took 1 base from V and 4 from J, leaving 22 bases between them. This CDR3 is CASSLGVGRAERGYGYTF. The CDR3 DNA is TGTGCCAGCAGCTTAGGTGTCGGACGTGCAGAGCGGGGCTATGGCTACACCTTC.

The gene calls are TRBV7-9 and TRBJ2-7, with D maybe TRBD1 (5 bases). V was trimmed by 2 bases and J by 5 bases, leaving 22 bases between them. The CDR3 covers 17 residues. From germline, CDR1 is SEHNR and CDR2 FQNEAQ (reference sequence). The CDR3 nucleotides read TGTGCCAGCAGCTTATTTGCTTTGGGGCAAAAGGGCCACGAGCAGTACTTC. Translated: CASSLFALGQKGHEQYF.

The rearrangement uses TRBV5-1 and TRBJ2-7; no clear D. Trimming took 2 bases from V and 5 from J, leaving 14 bases between them. This CDR3 spans 14 amino acids. The germline V gene encodes CDR1 SGHRS and CDR2 YFSETQ. CDR3 in DNA: TGCGCCAGCAGCTTATCCATGGCCAACCACGAGCAGTACTTC. Its protein product is CASSLSMANHEQYF.

The chain is built from TRBV2 and TRBJ2-2; D is uncertain. Trimming removed 7 bases at V and 0 bases at J, with 12 bases between. This CDR3 comprises 15 residues. In germline, CDR1 is SNHLY, CDR2 FYNNEI. Here the CDR3 DNA reads TGTGCCAGCACGATTCGGGTAACGAACACCGGGGAGCTGTTTTTT. Translation: CASTIRVTNTGELFF.

V is TRBV6-2 or TRBV6-3 and J is TRBJ1-1; weak D call: TRBD1 (6 bases). This CDR3 has 17 amino acids. The ends were cut back, 2 bases at V and 0 bases at J, with 16 bases in the middle. Per germline, CDR1 MNHEY and CDR2 SVGEGT. This CDR3 is CASSYPRGGSMNTEAFF. In DNA, the CDR3 is TGTGCCAGCAGTTACCCCAGGGGAGGGTCAATGAACACTGAAGCTTTCTTT.

The chain recombines TRBV19 with TRBJ1-1; TRBD1 matches 12 bases. The V gene's germline CDR1 is LNHDA and CDR2 SQIVND (reference sequence). The V segment lost 4 bases and the J segment 8 bases; nucleotides outside the gene matches: 8. CDR3 length: 15 residues. This CDR3 reads CASSTRDRGHAEAFF. The CDR3 DNA follows: TGTGCCAGTAGTACGCGGGACAGGGGGCACGCGGAAGCTTTCTTT.

This clone was observed once. The chain uses TRBV18 and TRBJ2-2, with D tentatively TRBD2 (5 bases). Trimming removed 1 base at V and 0 bases at J, with 12 bases between. CDR3 length: 17 residues. Germline V gene data show CDR1 as KGHSH and CDR2 as LQKENI. The CDR3 DNA is TGTGCCAGCTCACCACGGTCCGGGGAACCGAACACCGGGGAGCTGTTTTTT. Translation gives CASSPRSGEPNTGELFF.

V is TRBV23-1 and J is TRBJ2-4; unclear D gene. TRBV23-1 is recorded as an ORF, its role being uncertain. This CDR3 has 15 amino acids. Trimming left V 6 bases short and J 1 base short, with 13 bases between. The CDR3 region is CASRPRFPAKNIQYF. The DNA of the CDR3 is TGCGCCAGCAGACCTCGGTTTCCTGCCAAAAACATTCAGTACTTC.

The J gene is TRBJ1-2, the V gene TRBV28; unclear D gene. This CDR3 comprises 11 residues. Trimming left V 11 bases short and J 5 bases short, with 12 bases between. In germline, CDR1 is MDHEN, CDR2 SYDVKM. CDR3 loop: CASRAGYGYTF. CDR3 coding DNA: TGTGCCTCCCGCGCGGGGTATGGCTACACCTTC.

The chain links TRBV6-5 to TRBJ2-1, with TRBD2 as a possible D gene (5 bases). Trimming shortened V by 5 bases and J by 12 bases, and 20 bases separated the two germline ends. Germline CDR1 MNHEY, CDR2 SVGAGI. This CDR3 is 14 amino acids long. The CDR3 loop reads CASSRNEGAVSQFF. DNA of the CDR3: TGTGCCAGCAGTCGCAACGAGGGTGCCGTTTCGCAGTTCTTC.

DNA of the CDR3: TGTGCCAGCAGCGTAGGAAGCGGGGGCTACGAGCAGTACTTC. Translated: CASSVGSGGYEQYF. The chain is built from TRBV9 and TRBJ2-7; 8 bases align to TRBD2. V dropped 0 bases and J dropped 3; count of bases not matched to a gene: 2. The CDR3 is 14 residues long. CDR1 is SGDLS and CDR2 is YYNGEE in the germline V gene.

The chain carries TRBV11-3 and TRBJ1-1, with a tentative D call TRBD1 (6 bases). Trimming cost V 2 bases and J 1 base, with 11 bases left between them. The CDR3 covers 15 residues. Germline-derived CDR1 and CDR2 are SGHNT and YENEEA. CDR3 coding DNA: TGTGCCAGCAGCTTAAGGGGGGGAAAGAACACTGAAGCTTTCTTT. Amino acid sequence: CASSLRGGKNTEAFF. The whole variable domain, filled in from reference TRBV11-3 and TRBJ1-1, reads EAGVVQSPRYKIIEKKQPVAFWCNPISGHNTLYWYLQNLGQGPELLIRYENEEAVDDSQLPKDRFSAERLKGVDSTLKIQPAELGDSAVYLCASSLRGGKNTEAFFGQGTRLTVV.

The chain combines TRBV27 with TRBJ2-7; 8 bases agree with TRBD2. The V and J ends lost 5 bases and 3 bases, in that order; junction bases with no gene match: 12. The CDR3 consists of 16 residues. Germline values: CDR1 MNHEY, CDR2 SMNVEV (reference sequence). CDR3 nucleotides: TGTGCCAGCAGTCGGGTTTTCCCAGCGGGAGTCTACGAGCAGTACTTC. Its translation is CASSRVFPAGVYEQYF.

V gene TRBV7-3 combines with J gene TRBJ2-1; a possible D gene is TRBD2 (7 bases). Germline V gene lookup returns CDR1 SGHTA and CDR2 FQGTGA. V lost 0 bases and J lost 8, with 11 bases in between. The CDR3 extends over 14 amino acids. As DNA, the CDR3 is TGTGCCAGCAGCTTAACAGGGCGGGGGCATGAGCAGTTCTTC. Translating it yields CASSLTGRGHEQFF. The variable domain in full, completed from reference TRBV7-3 and TRBJ2-1, reads GAGVSQTPSNKVTEKGKYVELRCDPISGHTALYWYRQSLGQGPEFLIYFQGTGAADDSGLPNDRFFAVRPEGSVSTLKIQRTERGDSAVYLCASSLTGRGHEQFFGPGTRLTVL.

The J gene is TRBJ2-7, the V gene TRBV9; 8 bases align to TRBD2. Germline-derived CDR1 and CDR2 are SGDLS and YYNGEE. This CDR3 has 13 amino acids. V lost 4 bases and J lost 9; bases outside the gene matches: 9. In DNA, the CDR3 is TGTGCCAGCAGCTCATTTAGCGGGGCGGCGCAGTACTTC. Protein sequence: CASSSFSGAAQYF.